This T cell receptor (beta chain) appears in the sequencing data of a study of T cell clonality in common variable immunodeficiency (dated by TCRdb to 2015 to 2017). Most of the CVID patients and most of the healthy controls were of Caucasian heritage. Heparinized peripheral whole blood samples of roughly 5 to 9 ml were obtained from each donor. Genomic DNA from adults with common variable immune deficiency (CVID) and from healthy adult controls was the source for sequencing TCRbeta CDR3 repertoires. A total of about 22 healthy adult volunteers (12 female and roughly ten male; age range roughly 20 to 66 years, mean age around 31) were included in the control group. To isolate peripheral blood mononuclear cells, diluted blood was subjected to density centrifugation over Hypaque 1077 or Ficoll-Paque. Genomic DNA was obtained from unsorted mononuclear cells using either Qiagen column purification or a centrifugation-based method.

The table lists this clone with a few counts. Its recognized antigen is unknown. Sequencing ends 3 residues short of the CDR3 end; the germline J gene provides the rest. The CDR3 numbers 15 residues from cysteine through phenylalanine. The 36 bases shown cover part of the CDR3, and their frame starts at base 1. Trimming accounts for 1 base at V and 5 bases at J, while the number of junction bases matched to no gene is 7. According to the germline V gene (reference sequence), CDR1 reads SGHAT and CDR2 reads FQDESV. Summary of the overall study and its limitations: Fewer TCRbeta clones were shared among CVID subjects than among healthy controls (p < 0.0001). TCRbeta clonality was higher in CVID subjects than in healthy controls (t-test p = 0.018), and the increase was most characteristic of about a third of subjects. Fewer deletions and N-nucleotide insertions were reportedly observed in CVID TCRbeta sequences, and highly modified clones with 13 or more V deletions were reportedly absent from CVID TCRbeta sequences. Although equal DNA input was used, an average of about 85,000 unique sequences per sample was obtained for controls, compared with about 30,000 for CVID samples. It was noted by the authors that sequencing of the repertoires of T cell subpopulations would be needed to clarify the cause of the increased clonality in CVID. Correlations between repertoire features and clinical complications were limited by patient heterogeneity within the CVID cohort.

CVID samples and control samples contributed equivalent amounts of genomic DNA as sequencing input. For every sample, a 60 bp segment covering the rearranged TCRbeta CDR3 region was amplified and then sequenced. The immunoSEQ assay, a bias-corrected multiplex PCR with high-throughput sequencing, was employed for TCRbeta amplification. Per the source publication's procedure: Every unique nucleotide sequence counted as a clone and was annotated with V, D and J genes, copy number and frequency. Sequences were labeled productive if in frame, and non-productive if out of frame or containing stop codons. Clonality was calculated from Shannon's entropy as previously described. The predicted amino acid sequences of productive clones were used to derive mean CDR3 Kyte-Doolittle hydropathy. Hierarchical clustering of scaled V gene usage was performed with the R hclust function using Manhattan distance and complete linkage. Sharing of clones by CDR3 amino acid sequence was evaluated through resampling of 12 repertoires per group over 100 rounds. The repertoires were searched for around 75 published EBV-specific and almost 250 published CMV-specific TCRbeta sequences. After a couple of CVID samples that produced fewer than 10,000 sequences were dropped from the analysis, 45 or so CVID repertoires remained. TCRdb provides this immuneACCESS table in a form limited to in-frame rearrangements. Some clones are lacking; in checked studies, under half of them reflect an unresolved V gene, and why the rest are absent is not known. For V, J and clone size, that table is used; D and trimming come from the DNA. The table puts 30,000 or so clones in this sample, none counted just once. About 4% of the sample goes to the ten largest clones.

The sequenced sample was peripheral blood mononuclear cells. Rearrangement joined TRBV11-1 to TRBJ2-7; the junction holds 8 bases that match TRBD1. The receptor was isolated from a person aged 18 to 75 in good health. CDR3 DNA, as far as it was read: TGTGCCAGCAGCTTAGGCGCAGGGGGCGTGAACGAG. It translates as CASSLGAGGVNE. The full CDR3 sequence reads CASSLGAGGVNEQYF. With all but the CDR3 taken from the reference TRBV11-1 and TRBJ2-7 genes, the full variable domain is: EAEVAQSPRYKITEKSQAVAFWCDPISGHATLYWYRQILGQGPELLVQFQDESVVDDSQLPKDRFSAERLKGVDSTLKIQPAELGDSAMYLCASSLGAGGVNEQYFGPGTRLTVT.